The 8 T cell receptor beta chains reported below all come from one sample, sequenced in a study of persistence of HIV-infected CD4 T cells. What these receptors recognize is not known. The stimulus was lysate of CMV-infected fibroblasts, roughly 10 ug/mL. Sorted nonresponding memory CD4+ T cells were CD40L-negative, CD69-negative, CD45RO-high. The libraries were made with immunoSEQ version 4 in survey mode. Produced via immunoSEQ multiplex PCR; TCRdb's table is partial and in-frame only. The sample has 25,000 to 30,000 clones; around 80% are singletons. The input for sequencing was CD4+ T cells sorted from PBMCs after roughly 20-hour stimulation, taken from a patient who received antiretroviral therapy. The source is an adult woman with HIV who was CMV-seropositive.

This rearrangement joins TRBV27 to TRBJ1-2; TRBD1 agrees at 7 bases. Germline CDR1 reads MNHEY; CDR2 reads SMNVEV (reference sequence). Losses at the gene ends were 8 bases for V and 4 bases for J; bases not matched to a gene: 4. This CDR3 contains 12 residues. DNA of the CDR3: TGTGCCAGCCGGGACAGATTCTATGGCTACACCTTC. Translating it yields CASRDRFYGYTF.

The chain employs TRBV6-5 and TRBJ1-4; D unclear. Between the trimmed V and J ends, which lost 7 bases and 6 bases, there was a span of 12 bases. The CDR3 contains 13 residues. The germline CDR1 and CDR2 sequences are MNHEY and SVGAGI. CDR3 amino acids: CASTAGQYEKLFF. CDR3 in DNA: TGTGCCAGCACTGCGGGTCAATATGAAAAACTGTTTTTT.

The chain joins TRBV3-1 (or the pseudogene TRBV3-2) to TRBJ1-6; the match to TRBD1 covers 7 bases. In germline, CDR1 is LGHDT, CDR2 YNNKEL (reference sequence). The CDR3 has 14 residues. V dropped 4 bases and J dropped 9; count of bases not matched to a gene: 6. The CDR3 protein is CASSPGTATSPLHF. Written as DNA, the CDR3 is TGTGCCAGCAGCCCCGGGACAGCGACTTCACCCCTCCACTTT.

This rearrangement joins TRBV18 to TRBJ2-7; perhaps D is TRBD1 or TRBD2 (5 bases each). This CDR3 has 14 amino acids. Germline lookup yields CDR1 KGHSH and CDR2 LQKENI. V was pared by 3 bases and J by 6 bases, with 15 bases between. CDR3 sequence: CASSPQRGAGEQYV. DNA for the CDR3: TGTGCCAGCTCACCCCAGAGGGGCGCTGGCGAGCAGTACGTC.

V is TRBV7-2 and J is TRBJ1-5; unclear D gene. Looked up from germline, CDR1 is SGHTA and CDR2 is FQGNSA. This CDR3 comprises 13 residues. Trimming stripped 4 bases from V and 7 bases from J, with 11 bases between. The CDR3 coding sequence is TGTGCCAGCAGCTCTTGGAAGGACCAGCCCCAGCATTTT. As protein: CASSSWKDQPQHF. The variable domain in full, completed from reference TRBV7-2 and TRBJ1-5, reads GAGVSQSPSNKVTEKGKDVELRCDPISGHTALYWYRQSLGQGLEFLIYFQGNSAPDKSGLPSDRFSAERTGGSVSTLTIQRTQQEDSAVYLCASSSWKDQPQHFGDGTRLSIL.

CDR3: CASSQTQVGGAAFF. In nucleotides, the CDR3 is TGTGCCAGCAGCCAAACTCAGGTGGGCGGGGCGGCTTTCTTT. The chain carries TRBV14 and TRBJ1-1; D is perhaps TRBD1 (5 bases). The CDR3 has 14 amino acids. Trimming cost V 2 bases and J 11 bases, with 18 bases left between them. CDR1 and CDR2 (germline): SGHDN, FVKESK.

In this sample, this clone turned up a few times. The chain joins TRBV10-1 to TRBJ1-3, with D perhaps TRBD1 (6 bases). Trimming removed 3 bases from V and 3 bases from J, with 9 bases in between. CDR1 and CDR2 (germline): WNHNN, SYGVQD (reference sequence). This CDR3 is 14 amino acids long. Here the CDR3 DNA reads TGCGCCAGCAGTGACAGGGGATATGGAAACACCATATATTTT. This sequence encodes CASSDRGYGNTIYF.

This sequence joins TRBV7-9 and TRBJ1-1, with D tentatively TRBD1 (5 bases). Germline lookup yields CDR1 SEHNR and CDR2 FQNEAQ (reference sequence). This CDR3 comprises 15 residues. Trimming removed 5 bases from V and 4 bases from J, with 17 bases in between. The CDR3 loop is CASSIGTGGFTEAFF. As DNA, the CDR3 is TGTGCCAGCAGCATCGGGACCGGGGGTTTCACTGAAGCTTTCTTT.